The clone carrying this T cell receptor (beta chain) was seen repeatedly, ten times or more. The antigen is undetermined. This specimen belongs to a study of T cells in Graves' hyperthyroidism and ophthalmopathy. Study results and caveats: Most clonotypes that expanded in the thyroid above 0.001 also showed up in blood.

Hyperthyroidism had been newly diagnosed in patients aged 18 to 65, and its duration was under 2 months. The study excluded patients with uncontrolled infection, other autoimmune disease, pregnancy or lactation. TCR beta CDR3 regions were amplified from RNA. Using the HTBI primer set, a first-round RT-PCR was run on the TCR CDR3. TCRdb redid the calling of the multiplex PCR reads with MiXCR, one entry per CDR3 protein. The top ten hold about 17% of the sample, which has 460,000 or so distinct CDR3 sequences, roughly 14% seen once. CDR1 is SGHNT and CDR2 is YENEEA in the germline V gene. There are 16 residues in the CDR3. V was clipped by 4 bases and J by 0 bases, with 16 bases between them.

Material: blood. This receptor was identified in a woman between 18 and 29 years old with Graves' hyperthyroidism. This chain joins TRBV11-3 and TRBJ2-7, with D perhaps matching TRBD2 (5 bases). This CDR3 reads CASSSKNSGSSYEQYF. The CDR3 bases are TGTGCCAGCAGCTCAAAGAACAGCGGAAGCTCCTACGAGCAGTACTTC.